The sequence of this T cell receptor (beta chain) was determined in a study of shared clonotypes between healthy human individuals. Broader study findings: Represented diversity (both genetic and exposure-history) was limited by the small number of donors.

Original processing notes: ImmunoSEQ supplied junction-only sequences lacking quality scores, so filtering was different. Clones were sequenced by immunoSEQ multiplex PCR, and TCRdb holds only the in-frame ones, with some missing. V, J and clone size reflect that table, while D and trimming were determined from the DNA. The sample consists of about 670,000 clones, about two thirds of them appearing once. All of the donors resided in Nashville, Tennessee, and each was a Caucasian adult. In the CD4+ fraction, cells were divided into CD45RA+ naive and CD45RA-negative memory subsets. About this clone: Antigen: not known.

The CDR3 has 16 residues. The germline gives CDR1 LGHNA, CDR2 YNFKEQ. With 4 bases clipped from V and 5 bases from J, the junction kept 11 bases outside the gene matches. Sequencing used memory CD4+ T cells sorted from blood. Subset: CD45RA-negative fraction. The chain has TRBV4-2 and TRBJ1-5; 7 positions match TRBD1. The source is a woman aged 25-40 years in good health. Here the CDR3 reads CASSRQQGSGDQPQHF. CDR3 nucleotide sequence: TGTGCCAGCAGCCGACAACAGGGGTCTGGGGATCAGCCCCAGCATTTT.